The subject of this entry is one TCR beta chain. Its antigen is unidentified. These data are taken from a study of T cell responses to AZD1222 COVID-19 vaccine. Findings and limits, study-wide: The breadth and depth of Spike-specific TCRs increased once two AZD1222 doses had been given. Close to half of all spike-specific TCRs reportedly target regions of the variants that are unmutated.

Repertoires were generated with immunoSEQ multiplex PCR, while TCRdb's copy carries only in-frame clones and drops some. The sample holds over 150,000 clones, 90% to 95% seen once. CDR3 size: 11 residues. The germline gives CDR1 SEHNR, CDR2 FQNEAQ (reference sequence). V was shortened by 10 bases and J by 6 bases, with 10 bases between the two germline ends. The source of this sequence is an adult in good health. The rearrangement links TRBV7-9 to TRBJ1-5; D is perhaps TRBD1 (5 bases). The sequencing used peripheral blood, collected on day 0 of MenACWY control vaccination. CDR3 in amino acids: CAIGAIQPQHF. In DNA, the CDR3 is TGTGCCATAGGGGCGATTCAGCCCCAGCATTTT.